Below, 16 T cell receptor beta chains from the same sample are listed, as sequenced in a study of neurological immune-mediated disorders. TCRdb re-analysed the 5' RACE reads in MiXCR, keeping a single row per CDR3 protein. The table includes roughly 19,000 distinct CDR3 sequences, 15% detected once. The sequenced sample consisted of PBMCs. The receptors were sampled from a female donor with HTLV-1-associated myelopathy (HAM/TSP).

By proportion, this clonotype is medium-sized. The J gene is TRBJ2-5, the V gene TRBV29-1, with 7 positions matching TRBD1. Looked up from germline, CDR1 is SQVTM and CDR2 is ANQGSEA. The CDR3 totals 12 residues. V dropped 7 bases and J dropped 3; count of bases not matched to a gene: 5. The CDR3 sequence: CSAQDREETQYF. The CDR3 region has the DNA TGCAGCGCCCAAGACAGGGAAGAGACCCAGTACTTC.

In this sample, this clonotype turned up many times. The V gene is TRBV6-6, the J gene TRBJ2-7; the D is unclear. V lost 4 bases and J 0 bases, leaving 10 bases between the germline ends. The CDR3 runs 14 residues. Germline CDR1 MNHNY, CDR2 SVGAGI (reference sequence). The CDR3 protein is CASSLTTDSYEQYF. In nucleotides, the CDR3 is TGTGCCAGCAGTTTGACAACCGACTCCTACGAGCAGTACTTC.

On this clonotype: A much more abundant neighbour one base away suggests this may be a read error. The chain is built from TRBV15 and TRBJ2-2; D possibly uses TRBD1 or TRBD2 (6 bases each). Trimming cost V 1 base and J 6 bases, with 15 bases left between them. The CDR3 is made up of 16 amino acids. Looked up from germline, CDR1 is LNHNV and CDR2 is YYDKDF (reference sequence). The CDR3 is CATSRVRWGASGELFF. CDR3 DNA: TGTGCCACCAGCAGAGTGAGGTGGGGGGCGTCCGGGGAGCTGTTTTTT.

The rearrangement links TRBV7-9 to TRBJ2-1; 7 nucleotides line up with TRBD2. Germline V gene data show CDR1 as SEHNR and CDR2 as FQNEAQ (reference sequence). V lost 3 bases to trimming and J lost 1 base; unmatched junction nucleotides: 0. The CDR3 has 14 residues. CDR3 loop: CASSFSGSYNEQFF. The CDR3 coding sequence is TGTGCCAGCAGCTTTAGCGGGTCCTACAATGAGCAGTTCTTC.

This clonotype has at least ten counts. The rearrangement uses TRBV19 and TRBJ2-4; D remains unclear. The CDR3 sequence is 15 residues long. V lost 5 bases and J lost 1, with 12 bases in between. Germline values: CDR1 LNHDA, CDR2 SQIVND (reference sequence). This CDR3 is CASSRLGWAKNIQYF. DNA for the CDR3: TGTGCCAGTAGTCGGCTGGGCTGGGCCAAAAACATTCAGTACTTC.

By share, this clonotype ranks as medium-sized. The chain uses TRBV20-1 and TRBJ1-5, with a weak D call TRBD1 (5 bases). Trimming took 3 bases from V and 0 from J, leaving 9 bases between them. Germline CDR1 and CDR2: DFQATT and SNEGSKA (reference sequence). CDR3 length equals 14 residues. The CDR3 nucleotides read TGCAGTGCTAGTTCGACAGTTAGCAATCAGCCCCAGCATTTT. Protein product: CSASSTVSNQPQHF.

There are many counts of this clonotype. The rearrangement joins TRBV24-1 to TRBJ2-6; D unclear. This CDR3 spans 15 amino acids. Germline CDR1 reads KGHDR; CDR2 reads SFDVKD. V lost 1 base and J 4 bases, leaving 7 bases between the germline ends. CDR3 sequence: CATSDFSTGANVLTF. The CDR3 DNA is TGTGCCACCAGTGATTTCAGCACCGGGGCCAACGTCCTGACTTTC.

This clonotype has ten or more counts. V gene TRBV6-2 or TRBV6-3 combines with J gene TRBJ1-2, with D unresolved. Germline V gives CDR1 MNHEY, CDR2 SVGEGT. V was clipped by 5 bases and J by 8 bases, with 18 bases between them. The length of the CDR3 is 14 residues. The CDR3 sequence: CASSRKEVSVGYTF. CDR3 sequence (DNA): TGTGCCAGCAGTCGGAAAGAGGTTAGCGTCGGCTACACCTTC.

In its sample, this clonotype was seen many times. V usage is TRBV28 and J usage is TRBJ1-1; D may be TRBD1 (5 bases). The CDR3 covers 15 residues. V was clipped by 3 bases and J by 0 bases, with 11 bases between them. Germline V lookup: CDR1 MDHEN, CDR2 SYDVKM. CDR3: CASSLGGRMNTEAFF. The CDR3 DNA reads as TGTGCCAGCAGTTTGGGGGGTAGGATGAACACTGAAGCTTTCTTT.

Notes on this clonotype: It is unclear where the CDR3 begins or ends on the DNA, so no DNA is shown, and the CDR3 is as TCRdb lists it. The chain combines TRBV5-5 with TRBJ1-2; the D segment call TRBD1 is taken from the table without a DNA check. The CDR3 spans 19 amino acids, including both terminal residues. CDR1 SGHKS and CDR2 YYEKEE come from the germline V gene (reference sequence). CDR3 in amino acids: CASSFYICSAGGQGLGYTF.

The chain links TRBV7-3 to TRBJ2-5; perhaps D is TRBD1 or TRBD2 (6 bases each). This CDR3 is built from 15 residues. Trimming pared 5 bases from V and 2 bases from J, leaving 15 bases between. From germline, CDR1 is SGHTA and CDR2 FQGTGA. CDR3 residues: CASSTFGGPQETQYF. The CDR3 nucleotides read TGTGCCAGCAGCACCTTCGGGGGCCCACAAGAGACCCAGTACTTC.

Ten or more counts support this clonotype. The V gene is TRBV12-3 or TRBV12-4, the J gene TRBJ2-1; D is possibly TRBD1 or TRBD2 (6 bases each). V shed 10 bases and J shed 4 bases, with 23 bases lying between them. The CDR3 spans 16 residues. CDR3 DNA sequence: TGTGCCACGGACGGGGGCATCAACCTTAAATACAATGAGCAGTTCTTC. This encodes CATDGGINLKYNEQFF.

This clonotype was detected ten times or more. This chain joins TRBV7-6 and TRBJ2-3; 9 bases line up with TRBD2. Germline V gene data show CDR1 as SGHVS and CDR2 as FNYEAQ. CDR3 length: 16 amino acids. After removal of 3 bases from V and 0 bases from J, the junction contained 4 bases not matched to a gene. CDR3: CASSLGTSSSTDTQYF. In DNA, the CDR3 is TGTGCCAGCAGCTTGGGGACTAGCTCGAGCACAGATACGCAGTATTTT.

In this sample, this clonotype turned up many times. The V and J genes are TRBV5-1 and TRBJ2-7; no clear D gene. Germline lookup yields CDR1 SGHRS and CDR2 YFSETQ. The V end was cut by 3 bases, the J end by 2 bases, with 15 bases between. The CDR3 extends over 15 amino acids. In nucleotides, the CDR3 is TGCGCCAGCAGCTACTACAAGGACGGCCCCTACGAGCAGTACTTC. Translated: CASSYYKDGPYEQYF.

The rearrangement uses TRBV29-1 and TRBJ2-1; no clear D gene. There are 12 residues in the CDR3. Germline CDR1 reads SQVTM; CDR2 reads ANQGSEA. CDR3 nucleotide sequence: TGCATCGTGCGTCAATCAACGGGTGAGCAGTTCTTC. This encodes CIVRQSTGEQFF.

At least ten counts were recorded for this clonotype. CDR3 loop: CASSPPTHSYNEQFF. DNA for the CDR3: TGTGCCAGCAGCCCCCCGACTCACTCCTACAATGAGCAGTTCTTC. The rearrangement uses TRBV7-9 and TRBJ2-1, with D uncertain. CDR1 and CDR2 (germline): SEHNR, FQNEAQ (reference sequence). The CDR3 has 15 amino acids. Trimming removed 5 bases from V and 0 bases from J, with 11 bases in between.